This TCR beta chain was retrieved from a study of cytomegalovirus exposure and HLA in healthy donors. This PCR relied on a set of 60 Vbeta primers and 13 Jbeta primers. As processed by the authors: Per a later analysis, the number of unique TCR beta chains was roughly 83 million, of which about 11 million were shared. The method was immunoSEQ multiplex PCR; TCRdb's version includes in-frame clones alone and lacks a portion of them. V and J calls and clone size are copied from that table; D and trimming were computed from the DNA. The sample holds about 97,000 clones, about 81% seen once. V lost 5 bases and J lost 2; bases outside the gene matches: 5. This CDR3 has 14 amino acids. The germline V gene has CDR1 SSHAT and CDR2 FNYEAQ (reference sequence). About this clone: Its antigen is still unknown.

Study-wide points: Later findings reportedly placed an Asian-associated ancestry cluster below the roughly 700-donor mean for N-insertions. Sequencing depth across donors, presence/absence analyses assumed, was roughly uniform. Most TCR sequences were rare, but some public TCRs occurred in many donors.

The sample comprised PBMCs. This chain connects TRBV7-7 to TRBJ2-5; 7 nucleotides match TRBD1. The clonotype originates from a middle-aged man in good health and CMV-seropositive. The CDR3 sequence: CASSLPGQQETQYF. CDR3 DNA sequence: TGTGCCAGCAGCCTCCCGGGACAGCAAGAGACCCAGTACTTC.